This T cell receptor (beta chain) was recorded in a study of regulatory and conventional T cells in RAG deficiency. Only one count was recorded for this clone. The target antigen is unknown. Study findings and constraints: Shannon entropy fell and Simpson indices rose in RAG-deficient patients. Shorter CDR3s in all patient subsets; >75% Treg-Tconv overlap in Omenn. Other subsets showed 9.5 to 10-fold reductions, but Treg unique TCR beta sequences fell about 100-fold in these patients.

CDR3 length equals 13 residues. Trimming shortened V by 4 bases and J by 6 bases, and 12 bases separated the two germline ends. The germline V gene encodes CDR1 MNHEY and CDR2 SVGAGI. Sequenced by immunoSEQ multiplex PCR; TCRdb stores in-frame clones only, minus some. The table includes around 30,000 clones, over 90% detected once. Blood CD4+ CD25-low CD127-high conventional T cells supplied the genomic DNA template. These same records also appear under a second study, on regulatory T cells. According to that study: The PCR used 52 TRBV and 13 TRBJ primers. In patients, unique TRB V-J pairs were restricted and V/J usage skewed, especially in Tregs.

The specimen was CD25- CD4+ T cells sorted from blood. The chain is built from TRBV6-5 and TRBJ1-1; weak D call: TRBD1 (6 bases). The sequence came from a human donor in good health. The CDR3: CASSSQGWAEAFF. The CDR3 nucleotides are TGTGCCAGCAGTTCACAGGGTTGGGCTGAAGCTTTCTTT.